Sequencing of this T cell receptor (beta chain) was carried out in a study of T cell responses to AZD1222 COVID-19 vaccine. V was shortened by 0 bases and J by 6 bases, with 9 bases between the two germline ends. Germline V gives CDR1 SGDLS, CDR2 YYNGEE. This CDR3 has 14 amino acids. Details on this clone: What it binds is unknown.

Whole-study results and caveats: The donor group comprised mostly white British people and more females; the analysis possibly underestimated clonal diversity. Only after the peak T cell response were repertoires sampled.

The method was immunoSEQ multiplex PCR; TCRdb's version includes in-frame clones alone and lacks a portion of them. The sample records 73,000 or so clones, roughly 80% being singletons. The clonotype was recovered from an adult who received the AZD1222 COVID-19 vaccine. The rearrangement uses TRBV9 and TRBJ2-2, with D unresolved. Sample: peripheral blood, taken 28 days after the second AZD1222 dose. CDR3 loop: CASSVVAFSGELFF. CDR3 DNA: TGTGCCAGCAGCGTAGTCGCGTTTTCCGGGGAGCTGTTTTTT.